The present entry profiles one T cell receptor beta chain with its context. TCRdb reanalysed the RT-PCR reads using MiXCR and keeps one entry per CDR3 protein. Of around 700,000 distinct CDR3 sequences listed, over 12% are singletons. The trim removed 3 bases at V and 11 bases at J, leaving 12 bases unmatched. The CDR3 contains 15 residues. The rearrangement joins TRBV12-3 or TRBV12-4 to TRBJ1-1; the match to TRBD1 covers 10 bases. The receptor was derived from a female donor in good health, serving as a healthy control. Sequencing used memory CD4+ T cells from blood. CDR3 sequence (DNA): TGTGCCAGCAGTTTCCCGGGACAGGGGAAGCGGGCCGCTTTCTTT. Translation gives CASSFPGQGKRAAFF.